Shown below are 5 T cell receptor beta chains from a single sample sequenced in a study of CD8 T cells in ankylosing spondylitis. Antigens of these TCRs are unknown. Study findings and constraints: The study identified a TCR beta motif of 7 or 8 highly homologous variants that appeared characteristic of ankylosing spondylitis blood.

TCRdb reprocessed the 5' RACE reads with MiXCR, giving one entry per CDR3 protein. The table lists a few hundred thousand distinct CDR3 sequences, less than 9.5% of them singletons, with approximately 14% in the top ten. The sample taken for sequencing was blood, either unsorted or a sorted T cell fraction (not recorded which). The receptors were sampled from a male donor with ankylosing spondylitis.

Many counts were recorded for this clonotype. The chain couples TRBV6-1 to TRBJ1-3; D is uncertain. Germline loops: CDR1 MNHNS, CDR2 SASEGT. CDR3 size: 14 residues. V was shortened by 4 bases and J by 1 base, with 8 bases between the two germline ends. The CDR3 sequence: CASSADESGNTIYF. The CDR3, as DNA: TGTGCCAGCAGTGCGGACGAATCTGGAAACACCATATATTTT.

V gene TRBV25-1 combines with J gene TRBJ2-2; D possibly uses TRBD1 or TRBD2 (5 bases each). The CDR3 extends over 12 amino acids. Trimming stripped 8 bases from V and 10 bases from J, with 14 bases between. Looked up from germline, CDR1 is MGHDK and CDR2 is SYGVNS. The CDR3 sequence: CASQAGTLELFF. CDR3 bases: TGTGCCAGCCAAGCAGGGACGTTGGAGCTGTTTTTT.

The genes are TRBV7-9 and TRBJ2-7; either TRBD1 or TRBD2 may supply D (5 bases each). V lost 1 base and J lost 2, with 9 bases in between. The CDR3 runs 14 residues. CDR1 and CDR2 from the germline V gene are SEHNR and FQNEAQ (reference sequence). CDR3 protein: CASSLGGTTYEQYF. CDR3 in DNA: TGTGCCAGCAGCTTAGGGGGGACCACCTACGAGCAGTACTTC.

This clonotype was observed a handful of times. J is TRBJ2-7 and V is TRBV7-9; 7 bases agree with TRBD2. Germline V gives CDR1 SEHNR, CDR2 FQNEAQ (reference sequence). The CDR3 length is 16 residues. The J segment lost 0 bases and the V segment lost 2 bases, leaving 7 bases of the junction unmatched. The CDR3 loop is CASSLPTGTNSYEQYF. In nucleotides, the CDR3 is TGTGCCAGCAGCTTACCCACCGGGACTAACTCCTACGAGCAGTACTTC.

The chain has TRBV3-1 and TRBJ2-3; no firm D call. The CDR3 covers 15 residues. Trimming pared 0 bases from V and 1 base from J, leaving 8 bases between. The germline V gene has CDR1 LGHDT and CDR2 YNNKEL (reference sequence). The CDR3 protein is CASSQDLARTDTQYF. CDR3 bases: TGTGCCAGCAGCCAAGACTTAGCACGCACAGATACGCAGTATTTT.